This T cell receptor beta chain was sequenced in a study of regulatory dendritic cells for organ transplantation. Study-wide context: Monocytes received vitamin D3 on days 0 and 4, IL-10 on day 4. On day 6, the dendritic cells were exposed to LPS. Whole-study findings and limits: Memory T cells were less diverse than naive, with memory CD8+ most oligoclonal. Considerable individual heterogeneity was seen in alloreactive memory CD8+ T cells.

Sorted T cells were CFSE-labeled and cultured 4 to 5 days with allogeneic regulatory or mature dendritic cells at 1:10. About this clone itself: Its antigen is unknown.

The assay was immunoSEQ multiplex PCR, and TCRdb's table has in-frame clones only and misses some. The sample includes 9,500 to 15,000 clones, less than 70% seen only once; the top ten take 1.2%. This receptor was obtained from a human donor in good health. The source material was naive CD8+ T cells from blood cultured with dendritic cells. Subset denoted: CD45RA+ naive T cells.

The chain's CDR3 is CASSAGSYNEQFF. The CDR3 nucleotides read TGTGCCAGCAGCGCCGGGTCCTACAATGAGCAGTTCTTC. The rearrangement links TRBV5-6 to TRBJ2-1; no clear D. The CDR3 sequence is 13 residues long. Germline CDR1 is SGHDT and CDR2 is YYEEEE. Trimming removed 4 bases from V and 1 base from J, with 6 bases in between.